This TCR beta chain was observed in a study of T cell responses to AZD1222 COVID-19 vaccine. Study observations and caveats: Variant regions that are unmutated are reportedly the target of nearly half of spike-specific TCRs.

With respect to this clone: Its target is unknown.

Assay used: immunoSEQ multiplex PCR; TCRdb lists only in-frame clones, some missing. The sample comprises more than 150,000 clones, over 80% of which are singletons, and roughly 6.5% rests with the top ten. After removal of 4 bases from V and 7 bases from J, the junction contained 6 bases not matched to a gene. CDR1 and CDR2 from the germline V gene are LNHDA and SQIVND (reference sequence). The length of the CDR3 is 14 residues. Sample: peripheral blood, taken on day 0 of AZD1222 vaccination. The source is an adult in good health. V and J are TRBV19 and TRBJ2-1; 8 positions agree with TRBD1. CDR3 residues: CASSTRQGKNEQFF. In DNA, the CDR3 is TGTGCCAGTAGTACCCGACAGGGGAAGAATGAGCAGTTCTTC.